The 31 T cell receptor beta chains given below trace back to one sample, sequenced in a study of T-cell memory formation after mild COVID-19. TCRdb re-analysed the 5' RACE reads in MiXCR, keeping a single row per CDR3 protein. The table has about 560,000 distinct CDR3 sequences, approximately 19% seen once; the top ten hold 9.5% to 15%. The sample was PBMCs or a T cell subset sorted from them (not recorded which). The receptors derive from an adult woman who had mild COVID-19 (a few samples of this study predate the infection). Cell type and time point are not known.

There are a few counts of this clonotype. The chain carries TRBV5-1 and TRBJ1-2, with D uncertain. The CDR3 loop spans 14 amino acids. Germline lookup yields CDR1 SGHRS and CDR2 YFSETQ. With 3 bases removed from V and 0 bases from J, the gap between germline ends came to 9 bases. As DNA, the CDR3 is TGCGCCAGCAGCTCTTCAGGTCCTAACTATGGCTACACCTTC. It specifies CASSSSGPNYGYTF.

This chain joins TRBV7-2 and TRBJ2-5; 9 bases map to TRBD2. The V gene's germline CDR1 is SGHTA and CDR2 FQGNSA. V shed 6 bases, J shed 5 bases, and the junction held 10 bases outside the gene matches. CDR3 length: 15 amino acids. The CDR3, as DNA: TGTGCCAGCAGTTATAGCGGGAGTCTTCGGGAGACCCAGTACTTC. This codes for CASSYSGSLRETQYF.

This clonotype was observed many times. The V call is TRBV4-2, the J call TRBJ2-7; 12 bases match TRBD2. CDR1 is LGHNA, CDR2 YNFKEQ, per germline. V was pared by 2 bases and J by 1 base, with 3 bases of the junction left unmatched. The CDR3 covers 16 residues. CDR3 coding DNA: TGTGCCAGCAGCCAAAGACTAGCGGGAGTTTCCTACGAGCAGTACTTC. Its translation is CASSQRLAGVSYEQYF.

The rearrangement links TRBV12-3 or TRBV12-4 to TRBJ1-6; D gene ambiguous. This CDR3 is built from 13 residues. The V and J ends lost 6 bases and 5 bases respectively, with 8 bases between them. CDR3 region: CASSRADNSPLHF. CDR3 nucleotide sequence: TGTGCCAGCAGCCGCGCAGATAATTCACCCCTCCACTTT.

This clonotype was detected many times. The rearrangement links TRBV18 to TRBJ2-7; 8 bases fit TRBD2. Germline V gene data show CDR1 as KGHSH and CDR2 as LQKENI. The V gene end was trimmed by 3 bases and the J gene end by 5 bases; junction bases not matched to a gene: 0. The CDR3 sequence is 12 residues long. Written as DNA, the CDR3 is TGTGCCAGCTCACCCGGGGGGGACGAGCAGTACTTC. This codes for CASSPGGDEQYF.

This clonotype has only a few counts. The chain carries TRBV19 and TRBJ2-7, with 8 bases that match TRBD1. V shed 2 bases and J 3 bases; nucleotides not matched to a gene: 3. CDR3 size: 14 residues. Germline assignment: CDR1 LNHDA and CDR2 SQIVND (reference sequence). The CDR3 DNA sequence: TGTGCCAGTAGTATACAAGGACAGGGCTACGAGCAGTACTTC. Encoded protein: CASSIQGQGYEQYF.

The table lists this clonotype with a few counts. The rearrangement uses TRBV20-1 and TRBJ1-2, with D unresolved. With 1 base removed from V and 6 bases from J, the gap between germline ends came to 12 bases. This CDR3 contains 13 residues. The germline V gene encodes CDR1 DFQATT and CDR2 SNEGSKA (reference sequence). DNA for the CDR3: TGCAGTGCTAGAGGTGGAATATTAGATGGCTACACCTTC. As protein: CSARGGILDGYTF.

The gene calls are TRBV7-3 and TRBJ2-6; possible D gene TRBD2, 7 bases. The V gene lost 8 bases and the J gene lost 2 bases, with 10 bases spanning the gap. The length of the CDR3 is 14 residues. Germline assignment: CDR1 SGHTA and CDR2 FQGTGA. The CDR3 loop is CASGGAAGANVLTF. Written as DNA, the CDR3 is TGTGCCAGCGGGGGGGCAGCTGGGGCCAACGTCCTGACTTTC. Using reference TRBV7-3 and TRBJ2-6 for the parts outside the CDR3, the full variable domain is GAGVSQTPSNKVTEKGKYVELRCDPISGHTALYWYRQSLGQGPEFLIYFQGTGAADDSGLPNDRFFAVRPEGSVSTLKIQRTERGDSAVYLCASGGAAGANVLTFGAGSRLTVL.

The chain employs TRBV15 and TRBJ1-1; D gene ambiguous. The CDR3 contains 12 residues. Germline assignment: CDR1 LNHNV and CDR2 YYDKDF (reference sequence). V was pared by 3 bases and J by 5 bases, with 7 bases between. The CDR3 bases are TGTGCCACCAGCAGGAGAGGGACTGAAGCTTTCTTT. It yields the protein CATSRRGTEAFF.

This clonotype has more than one count but fewer than ten. The V gene is TRBV18, the J gene TRBJ2-7, with TRBD2 matching over 8 bases. The germline V gene has CDR1 KGHSH and CDR2 LQKENI. V trimming: 4 bases; J trimming: 7 bases; junction bases outside the gene matches: 9. The CDR3 spans 14 residues. In DNA form, the CDR3 reads TGTGCCAGCTCACTAGCGGGAATGGAGGGTGAGCAGTACTTC. This gives the protein CASSLAGMEGEQYF.

This clonotype was observed a few times. In DNA, the CDR3 is TGTGCCAGCTCTCAGGGGGCCGGAACGGGAGGGCCGCGGACAGATACGCAGTATTTT. This codes for CASSQGAGTGGPRTDTQYF. The chain links TRBV18 to TRBJ2-3; possibly TRBD1 or TRBD2 for D (8 bases each). The CDR3 is 19 amino acids. The germline CDR1 and CDR2 sequences are KGHSH and LQKENI. V dropped 6 bases and J dropped 3 bases, with 28 bases sitting between them.

Only a few counts were recorded for this clonotype. The chain combines TRBV5-6 with TRBJ2-7; D tentatively fits TRBD1 or TRBD2 (5 bases each). This CDR3 spans 15 amino acids. Trimming took 5 bases from V and 4 from J, leaving 19 bases between them. CDR1 SGHDT and CDR2 YYEEEE come from the germline V gene. The CDR3 DNA follows: TGTGCCAGCAGTTCCGGGACGACAAAACGATACGAGCAGTACTTC. It is translated as CASSSGTTKRYEQYF.

The chain is built from TRBV7-6 and TRBJ2-5; TRBD1 matches 9 bases. CDR1 and CDR2 (germline): SGHVS, FNYEAQ. The CDR3 length is 16 residues. V gave up 5 bases and J gave up 5 bases; unmatched junction bases: 12. The CDR3 loop is CASSRSGTGFQETQYF. The CDR3 region has the DNA TGTGCCAGCAGCCGATCCGGGACAGGGTTTCAGGAGACCCAGTACTTC.

This clonotype was seen a handful of times. This chain uses TRBV24-1 with TRBJ2-3, with D unresolved. The CDR3 extends over 15 amino acids. Germline assignment: CDR1 KGHDR and CDR2 SFDVKD. Trimming removed 4 bases from V and 3 bases from J, with 13 bases in between. CDR3 nucleotide sequence: TGTGCCACCAGTGACTATACGGGTTCAACAGATACGCAGTATTTT. Protein sequence: CATSDYTGSTDTQYF.

The chain has TRBV5-1 and TRBJ1-2; perhaps TRBD1 as D (6 bases). Per the germline V gene, CDR1 is SGHRS and CDR2 is YFSETQ. Trimming pared 0 bases from V and 6 bases from J, leaving 15 bases between. This CDR3 contains 15 residues. DNA for the CDR3: TGCGCCAGCAGCTTGGGGGCACAGGGCGAGGATGGCTACACCTTC. It translates to CASSLGAQGEDGYTF.

The rearrangement uses TRBV29-1 and TRBJ1-2; 10 bases line up with TRBD1. CDR3 length equals 14 residues. The V and J ends lost 4 bases and 2 bases, in that order; junction bases with no gene match: 4. From germline, CDR1 is SQVTM and CDR2 ANQGSEA. CDR3 sequence reads: CSVVGDRGNYGYTF. CDR3 bases: TGCAGCGTTGTCGGGGACAGGGGCAACTATGGCTACACCTTC.

This clonotype has ten or more counts. V is TRBV7-9 and J is TRBJ2-7; 9 bases line up with TRBD1. Germline lookup yields CDR1 SEHNR and CDR2 FQNEAQ (reference sequence). The CDR3 totals 15 residues. V dropped 7 bases and J dropped 2; count of bases not matched to a gene: 9. The CDR3 DNA follows: TGTGCCAGCACTACCGGGACAGGGAACACCTACGAGCAGTACTTC. Translated: CASTTGTGNTYEQYF.

The chain links TRBV29-1 to TRBJ2-7, with D hard to call. V lost 5 bases and J lost 6, with 11 bases in between. Germline V lookup: CDR1 SQVTM, CDR2 ANQGSEA. The CDR3 sequence is 11 residues long. The CDR3 DNA reads TGCAGCGTTCTACAAAGGGCCGAGCAGTACTTC. Translated, it gives CSVLQRAEQYF.

This clonotype was picked up a small number of times. The chain is built from TRBV9 and TRBJ2-2; D may match TRBD1 or TRBD2 (5 bases each). Trimming took 3 bases from V and 0 from J, leaving 12 bases between them. The CDR3 covers 16 residues. CDR1 is SGDLS and CDR2 is YYNGEE in the germline V gene. The CDR3 loop reads CASSGGWGPNTGELFF. CDR3 in DNA: TGTGCCAGCAGCGGGGGCTGGGGACCGAACACCGGGGAGCTGTTTTTT.

The chain joins TRBV6-2 or TRBV6-3 to TRBJ2-1; 9 nucleotides line up with TRBD2. V trimming: 7 bases; J trimming: 5 bases; junction bases outside the gene matches: 12. The CDR3 has 16 residues. CDR1 is MNHEY and CDR2 is SVGEGT in the germline V gene. The CDR3 region has the DNA TGTGCCAGCACCCTCCCGAGCGGGAGGACACACAATGAGCAGTTCTTC. This gives the protein CASTLPSGRTHNEQFF.

The chain is built from TRBV6-5 and TRBJ1-5; 7 nucleotides agree with TRBD1. Germline V gene lookup returns CDR1 MNHEY and CDR2 SVGAGI. V lost 7 bases to trimming and J lost 0 bases; unmatched junction nucleotides: 6. The CDR3 extends over 15 amino acids. For the CDR3, the DNA is TGTGCCAGCAAAAGACAGGGCGCTAGCAATCAGCCCCAGCATTTT. It is translated as CASKRQGASNQPQHF.

The chain carries TRBV4-1 and TRBJ2-7; the match to TRBD2 covers 10 bases. The CDR3 runs to 18 residues. CDR1 and CDR2 (germline): MGHRA, YSYEKL. J gave up 3 bases and V 0 bases, and 11 bases lay outside the gene matches. CDR3 in amino acids: CASSQEPPWTSGNYEQYF. The DNA for the CDR3 is TGCGCCAGCAGCCAAGAGCCTCCATGGACTAGCGGAAACTACGAGCAGTACTTC.

V gene TRBV15 combines with J gene TRBJ1-4; D is unresolved. V was cut by 0 bases and J by 4 bases, with 15 bases left in between. Germline V lookup: CDR1 LNHNV, CDR2 YYDKDF (reference sequence). The CDR3 runs to 17 residues. CDR3 nucleotide sequence: TGTGCCACCAGCAGAGAGTCTGTTGGGGATGTTAATGAAAAACTGTTTTTT. Its protein product is CATSRESVGDVNEKLFF.

The sample holds a few counts of this clonotype. The CDR3 coding sequence is TGCAGTGCTACCAGGACAGGGAGTACCTACGAGCAGTACTTC. This encodes CSATRTGSTYEQYF. The chain has TRBV20-1 and TRBJ2-7; 8 nucleotides line up with TRBD1. CDR1 is DFQATT and CDR2 is SNEGSKA in the germline V gene (reference sequence). This CDR3 region has 14 residues. V trimming: 4 bases; J trimming: 2 bases; junction bases outside the gene matches: 7.

This chain connects TRBV12-3 or TRBV12-4 to TRBJ2-2; unclear D gene. V lost 8 bases and J 7 bases, leaving 17 bases between the germline ends. The CDR3 is 14 amino acids. The CDR3: CASGLSSIGGELFF. CDR3 DNA: TGTGCCAGCGGCCTCTCGAGTATAGGCGGGGAGCTGTTTTTT.

This chain links TRBV20-1 with TRBJ2-1, with 7 bases matching TRBD1. In germline, CDR1 is DFQATT, CDR2 SNEGSKA (reference sequence). Trimming cost V 0 bases and J 10 bases; bases outside gene matches: 15. The CDR3 runs 16 residues. The DNA for the CDR3 is TGCAGTGCTAGAGATGGACAGGCCCCACACCAGGAGGAGCAGTTCTTC. This encodes CSARDGQAPHQEEQFF.

This clonotype has a handful of counts. The chain joins TRBV5-6 to TRBJ1-5; tentative D call: TRBD1 (5 bases). The CDR3 sequence is 15 residues long. Trimming removed 0 bases from V and 4 bases from J, with 11 bases in between. Germline lookup yields CDR1 SGHDT and CDR2 YYEEEE. CDR3 nucleotides: TGTGCCAGCAGCTTGGGTGGGACGATTAATCAGCCCCAGCATTTT. This sequence encodes CASSLGGTINQPQHF.

The chain carries TRBV9 and TRBJ1-3, with D possibly TRBD1 on 5 matching bases. There are 16 residues in the CDR3. Germline values: CDR1 SGDLS, CDR2 YYNGEE. Trimming stripped 0 bases from V and 1 base from J, with 11 bases between. The CDR3 loop is CASSVGTRDSGNTIYF. The CDR3 nucleotides are TGTGCCAGCAGCGTAGGGACAAGAGATTCTGGAAACACCATATATTTT.

The V call is TRBV7-9, the J call TRBJ2-2, with 13 bases fitting TRBD2. CDR3 size: 17 residues. Unmatched junction bases numbered 7, after V lost 5 bases and J lost 4 bases. From germline, CDR1 is SEHNR and CDR2 FQNEAQ (reference sequence). The CDR3 DNA is TGTGCCAGCAGCCCCCGGACTAGCGGGAGAGGCACCGGGGAGCTGTTTTTT. This sequence encodes CASSPRTSGRGTGELFF.

This clonotype was seen many times. The gene calls are TRBV4-2 and TRBJ1-2; possible D gene TRBD1, 5 bases. Deletions cut 0 bases from V and 8 bases from J, with 10 bases between. Germline CDR1 LGHNA, CDR2 YNFKEQ. The CDR3 has 13 residues. CDR3 nucleotides: TGTGCCAGCAGCCAAGATGGTAACAGGGGCTACACCTTC. It yields the protein CASSQDGNRGYTF.

V is TRBV12-3 or TRBV12-4 and J is TRBJ1-1; 8 bases line up with TRBD1. The CDR3 spans 15 residues. Trimming cost V 5 bases and J 0 bases; bases outside gene matches: 5. The CDR3 loop is CASSPRDRMNTEAFF. In DNA, the CDR3 is TGTGCCAGCAGTCCTCGGGACAGGATGAACACTGAAGCTTTCTTT.